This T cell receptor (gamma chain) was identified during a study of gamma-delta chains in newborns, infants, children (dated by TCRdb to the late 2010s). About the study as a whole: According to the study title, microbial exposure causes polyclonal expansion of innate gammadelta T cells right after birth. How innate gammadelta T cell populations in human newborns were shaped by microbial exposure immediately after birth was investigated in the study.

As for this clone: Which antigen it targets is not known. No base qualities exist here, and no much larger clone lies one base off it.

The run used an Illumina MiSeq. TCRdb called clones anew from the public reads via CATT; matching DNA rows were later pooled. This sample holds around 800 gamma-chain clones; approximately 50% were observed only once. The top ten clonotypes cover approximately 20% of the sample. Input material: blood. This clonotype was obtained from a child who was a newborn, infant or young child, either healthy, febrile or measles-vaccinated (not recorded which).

The CDR3: CALWGNPQELGKKIKVF. The nucleotide sequence reads as follows: TGTGCCTTGTGGGGGAACCCGCAAGAGTTGGGCAAAAAAATCAAGGTATTT. This chain is built from TRGV9 and TRGJP. TCRdb does not report a J gene; here it was assigned by matching the DNA to germline references. Including the terminal cysteine and phenylalanine, the CDR3 comprises 17 residues. Only CDR3 DNA is held: 51 bases, read in frame from base 1. For this chain, trimming is 5 bases at the V end and 3 bases at the J end, and the number of junction bases without a gene match is 7. Looking up the germline V gene (reference sequence) yields CDR1 GITISATS and CDR2 ISYDGTV.